This T cell receptor (beta chain) is from a study of cytomegalovirus exposure and HLA in healthy donors. The donors were healthy bone marrow donors. Germline trimming cut 0 bases from V and 13 bases from J; bases unmatched to any gene: 12. The CDR3 loop spans 16 amino acids. Germline-derived CDR1 and CDR2 are SGHNT and YYREEE (reference sequence). PCR primers comprised 60 Vbeta and 13 Jbeta primers. Assay used: immunoSEQ multiplex PCR; TCRdb lists only in-frame clones, some missing. The sample holds approximately 120,000 clones, approximately 84% seen once. This clone was seen a single time. Antigen specificity is unknown. Study-level results: TRBV6-2, TRBV6-3 and some other V segments were unresolvable in 87-base-pair reads. There were around 160 TCR beta chains listed as cytomegalovirus-associated.

The genes are TRBV5-4 and TRBJ2-1; 11 bases are a match to TRBD1. This TCR derives from a man in his late teens or twenties in good health and CMV-seropositive. Sequencing was carried out using PBMCs. As DNA, the CDR3 is TGTGCCAGCAGCTTGGACTCGGGGACAGGGGGTCCCTTACAGTTCTTC. Encoded protein: CASSLDSGTGGPLQFF.